A selection of T cell receptor beta chains follows, all from one sample in a study of blood T cells in healthy people across ages. TCRdb passed the 5' RACE reads through MiXCR, listing each CDR3 protein once. Counted here are 1,500,000 or so distinct CDR3 sequences, 40% to 45% occurring once; the ten biggest clones make up about 4%. The source material was blood. The receptors were sampled from a woman between 18 and 30 years old in good health. Both conserved end residues are part of each CDR3. The D gene is left open where the match is weak. Clone size is shown for a subset of rows, as once, few, many or a class of expanded clone.

j_call clone_size d_call v_call cdr3_aa cdr3_nt
TRBJ2-5 NA TRBD1 TRBV9 CASSSVPGGQETQYF TGTGCCAGCAGCAGTGTACCAGGGGGTCAAGAGACCCAGTACTTC
TRBJ2-2 many NA TRBV12-3/TRBV12-4 CASSRQGNTGELFF TGCGCCAGCAGCCGTCAAGGAAACACCGGGGAGCTGTTTTTT
TRBJ2-7 many TRBD1 TRBV4-1 CASKGQASYEQYF TGCGCCAGCAAGGGACAGGCGTCCTACGAGCAGTACTTC
TRBJ2-7 NA TRBD2 TRBV7-2 CASSLQAGANEQYF TGTGCCAGCAGCTTACAAGCGGGAGCAAACGAGCAGTACTTC
TRBJ1-1 NA TRBD1 TRBV20-1 CSATKDRDTEAFF TGCAGTGCGACAAAGGACAGGGACACTGAAGCTTTCTTT
TRBJ2-3 once TRBD1 TRBV12-3/TRBV12-4 CASSKPGQGPTDMQYF TGTGCCAGCAGTAAACCGGGACAGGGACCCACAGATATGCAGTATTTT
TRBJ1-1 NA TRBD1 TRBV20-1 CSASMTGRAEAFF TGCAGTGCCTCAATGACAGGGAGGGCTGAAGCTTTCTTT
TRBJ2-7 few NA TRBV29-1 CSVEVRGAEQYF TGCAGCGTTGAAGTTCGGGGGGCCGAGCAGTACTTC
TRBJ2-4 NA NA TRBV4-1 CASSPGSTLAKNIQYF TGCGCCAGCAGCCCAGGAAGTACCCTAGCCAAAAACATTCAGTACTTC
TRBJ2-3 NA NA TRBV11-2 CTSSLEGAGRPDTQYF TGTACCAGCAGCTTAGAAGGGGCCGGTCGTCCAGATACGCAGTATTTT
TRBJ2-3 NA NA TRBV25-1 CASSEKNTQYF TGTGCCAGCAGTGAAAAAAATACGCAGTATTTT
TRBJ1-2 few NA TRBV20-1 CSASQRGSFYGYTF TGCAGTGCTAGTCAAAGGGGCTCTTTTTATGGCTACACCTTC
TRBJ2-3 NA TRBD2 TRBV24-1 CATERGSGIHRDTQYF TGTGCCACCGAAAGAGGTAGCGGGATTCACAGGGATACGCAGTATTTT
TRBJ1-2 NA NA TRBV12-3/TRBV12-4 CASSQSFNGYTF TGTGCCAGCAGTCAGTCCTTTAATGGCTACACCTTC
TRBJ1-4 few TRBD1 TRBV20-1 CSVKGQGNEKLFF TGCAGTGTAAAAGGACAGGGAAATGAAAAACTGTTTTTT
TRBJ2-1 few TRBD2 TRBV7-8 CASSLGAGALYNEQFF TGTGCCAGCAGCTTAGGGGCGGGAGCGTTATACAATGAGCAGTTCTTC
TRBJ2-7 NA TRBD2 TRBV5-1 CASTRGGMGLAENEQYF TGCGCCAGCACGAGAGGGGGTATGGGACTAGCGGAAAATGAGCAGTACTTC
TRBJ2-4 NA TRBD1 TRBV29-1 CSVHRGLRWEQYF TGCAGCGTACACAGGGGCCTACGTTGGGAGCAGTACTTC
TRBJ2-7 NA NA TRBV6-5 CASNSDIYEQYF TGTGCCAGCAACTCCGACATTTACGAGCAGTACTTC
TRBJ2-3 NA NA TRBV15 CATSRYSGHTDTQYF TGTGCCACCAGCAGGTATAGCGGCCACACAGATACGCAGTATTTT
TRBJ2-1 few TRBD1 TRBV4-2 CASRDRGPQEQFF TGTGCCAGCAGGGACAGGGGGCCGCAGGAGCAGTTCTTC
TRBJ2-7 NA NA TRBV6-5 CASRTGAGAYEQYF TGTGCCAGCAGAACCGGGGCAGGCGCCTACGAGCAGTACTTC
TRBJ2-1 once TRBD2 TRBV28 CVSRSGLANEQFF TGTGTCAGCAGATCAGGACTAGCGAATGAGCAGTTCTTC
TRBJ1-3 NA TRBD1 TRBV20-1 CSATGGRNTIYF TGCAGTGCTACAGGGGGCAGAAACACCATATATTTT
TRBJ2-1 NA NA TRBV7-9 CASSLFTGECNEQFF TGTGCCAGCAGCTTATTCACAGGAGAGTGCAATGAGCAGTTCTTC
TRBJ1-2 NA NA TRBV20-1 CSARQGMGTSNYGYTF TGCAGTGCTAGACAGGGCATGGGAACTTCTAACTATGGCTACACCTTC
TRBJ2-1 NA NA TRBV9 CASSVGFEQFF TGTGCCAGCAGCGTAGGGTTTGAGCAGTTCTTC
TRBJ2-3 few NA TRBV11-2 CASSLGSLHTQYF TGTGCCAGCAGCCTCGGTAGCCTACATACGCAGTATTTT
TRBJ1-4 NA NA TRBV4-1 CASSEGVATNEKLFF TGCGCCAGCTCGGAGGGGGTTGCAACTAATGAAAAACTGTTTTTT
TRBJ2-7 few NA TRBV30 CAWSPDRYNEQYF TGTGCCTGGAGCCCGGACAGATACAATGAGCAGTACTTC
TRBJ2-3 NA NA TRBV3-1 CASSQDRTAHTQYF TGTGCCAGCAGCCAAGATAGAACCGCCCATACGCAGTATTTT
TRBJ1-6 many NA TRBV5-6 CASSLGSYNSPLHF TGTGCCAGCAGCTTAGGCTCCTATAATTCACCCCTCCACTTT
TRBJ1-2 few NA TRBV18 CASSPRAANYGYTF TGTGCCAGCTCACCCCGGGCTGCCAACTATGGCTACACCTTC
TRBJ2-1 NA NA TRBV3-1 CASSREVREQFF TGTGCCAGCAGCCGAGAGGTTAGGGAGCAGTTCTTC
TRBJ1-5 few NA TRBV21-1 CASSKLEGQINQPQHF TGTGCCAGCAGCAAATTGGAGGGACAGATCAATCAGCCCCAGCATTTT
TRBJ2-7 NA NA TRBV7-6 CVSSLEETYEQYF TGTGTCAGCAGCTTAGAGGAAACCTACGAGCAGTACTTC
TRBJ2-1 NA NA TRBV27 CASSLSRGRASNNEQFF TGTGCCAGCAGTTTATCCAGGGGACGAGCTTCAAACAATGAGCAGTTCTTC
TRBJ1-1 few NA TRBV20-1 CSASPVRGTVAFF TGCAGTGCAAGCCCCGTCAGGGGTACTGTAGCTTTCTTT
TRBJ2-3 few NA TRBV20-1 CSARRLAVDTQYF TGCAGTGCTAGACGCCTAGCTGTAGATACGCAGTATTTT
TRBJ2-4 few NA TRBV20-1 CSARVIAKNIQYF TGCAGTGCTAGGGTTATAGCCAAAAACATTCAGTACTTC
TRBJ1-3 NA TRBD1 TRBV15 CATQGAGNTIYF TGTGCCACCCAGGGGGCTGGAAACACCATATATTTT
TRBJ1-4 NA NA TRBV20-1 CSARRDEKLFF TGCAGTGCTAGAAGAGATGAAAAACTGTTTTTT
TRBJ2-7 few NA TRBV12-3/TRBV12-4 CASSLVPLSYEQYF TGTGCCAGCAGTTTAGTACCGCTTTCCTACGAGCAGTACTTC
TRBJ2-7 NA TRBD1 TRBV30 CAWSVDRAYEQYF TGTGCCTGGAGTGTGGACAGGGCATACGAGCAGTACTTC
TRBJ2-1 NA NA TRBV7-2 CASSYKLAGKYNEQFF TGTGCCAGCAGCTACAAACTAGCAGGCAAATACAATGAGCAGTTCTTC
TRBJ2-5 NA NA TRBV11-2 CASSFIRVQETQYF TGTGCCAGCAGCTTTATTAGGGTCCAAGAGACCCAGTACTTC
TRBJ2-1 NA TRBD2 TRBV18 CASSPGLAGQNEQFF TGTGCCAGCTCACCGGGACTAGCAGGACAAAATGAGCAGTTCTTC
TRBJ1-1 NA NA TRBV2 CASTDVADAEAFF TGTGCCAGCACCGATGTCGCGGACGCTGAAGCTTTCTTT
TRBJ1-2 NA NA TRBV7-2 CASSYGGRAALESNYGYTF TGTGCCAGCAGCTACGGTGGTCGGGCAGCCCTAGAGAGTAACTATGGCTACACCTTC
TRBJ2-7 many NA TRBV6-6 CASSYPALNYEQYF TGTGCCAGCAGTTACCCCGCCCTGAACTACGAGCAGTACTTC
TRBJ2-1 NA NA TRBV11-1 CASSLARSSVNEQFF TGTGCCAGCAGCTTAGCGAGGTCTAGCGTAAATGAGCAGTTCTTC
TRBJ2-4 NA NA TRBV5-1 CASSPGTKNIQYF TGCGCCAGCAGCCCGGGGACCAAAAACATTCAGTACTTC
TRBJ1-1 NA NA TRBV2 CASVKEQPNTEAFF TGTGCCAGCGTAAAGGAACAACCGAACACTGAAGCTTTCTTT
TRBJ2-7 once NA TRBV9 CASSDAAASSYNEQYF TGTGCCAGCAGCGACGCGGCTGCGAGCTCCTACAATGAGCAGTACTTC